Following are 2 T cell receptor beta chains from one sample sequenced in a study of T-cell memory formation after mild COVID-19. TCRdb used MiXCR to reprocess the 5' RACE reads, holding one entry per CDR3 protein. The data show more than 450,000 distinct CDR3 sequences, about a sixth seen once. Sequencing input: PBMCs or a T cell subset sorted from them (not recorded which). The receptors originated from an adult woman who had mild COVID-19 (a few samples of this study predate the infection). Cell type and time point are not known.

The chain links TRBV20-1 to TRBJ2-3, with D possibly being TRBD1 (5 bases). In germline, CDR1 is DFQATT, CDR2 SNEGSKA (reference sequence). This CDR3 comprises 14 residues. Between the trimmed V and J ends, which lost 6 bases and 0 bases, there was a span of 13 bases. The CDR3: CSAVQGASTDTQYF. For the CDR3, the DNA is TGCAGTGCGGTCCAGGGCGCCAGCACAGATACGCAGTATTTT.

This rearrangement joins TRBV21-1 to TRBJ2-3; whether TRBD1, the table's D call, matches the DNA was not checked. TRBV21-1 constitutes a pseudogene. The CDR3 covers 17 residues. The CDR3 spells CASTGDTGGALTDTQYF. CDR3 bases: TGTGCCAGCACCGGTGATACAGGGGGGGCCCTCACAGATACGCAGTATTTT.